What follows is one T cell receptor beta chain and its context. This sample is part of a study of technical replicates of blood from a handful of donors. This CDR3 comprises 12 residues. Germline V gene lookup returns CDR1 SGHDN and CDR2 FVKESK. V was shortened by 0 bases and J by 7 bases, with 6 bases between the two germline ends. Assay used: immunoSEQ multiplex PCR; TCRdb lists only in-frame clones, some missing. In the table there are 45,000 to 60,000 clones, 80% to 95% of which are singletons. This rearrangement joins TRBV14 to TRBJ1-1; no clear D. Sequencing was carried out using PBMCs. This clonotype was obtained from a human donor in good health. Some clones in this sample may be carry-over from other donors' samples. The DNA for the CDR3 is TGTGCCAGCAGCCAAGATGCCGGTGAAGCTTTCTTT. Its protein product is CASSQDAGEAFF.